The 32 T cell receptor beta chains listed next were all sequenced from one sample in a study of T cells in tuberculosis. Sample time point: new active TB diagnosis, blood taken before or within 7 days of starting treatment. Profiled with immunoSEQ multiplex PCR; TCRdb holds only in-frame clones, not every one. In the table there are about 49,000 clones, 90% to 95% of which are singletons. Specimen: PBMCs, collected at tuberculosis diagnosis. The source of these receptors is an adult with tuberculosis.

The chain has TRBV27 and TRBJ1-1, with D unresolved. V was shortened by 3 bases and J by 4 bases, with 9 bases between the two germline ends. CDR3 size: 13 residues. Germline loops: CDR1 MNHEY, CDR2 SMNVEV (reference sequence). This CDR3 is CASSFRDLTEAFF. In DNA, the CDR3 is TGTGCCAGCAGTTTTCGGGATCTCACTGAAGCTTTCTTT.

The V gene is TRBV2, the J gene TRBJ2-1; possibly TRBD2 for D (5 bases). Trimming took 8 bases from V and 5 from J, leaving 19 bases between them. There are 15 residues in the CDR3. Germline loops: CDR1 SNHLY, CDR2 FYNNEI. Here the CDR3 DNA reads TGTGCCAGCGGTAGATTACGGACTTCCAACAATGAGCAGTTCTTC. Translated, it gives CASGRLRTSNNEQFF.

This clone was detected only once. The rearrangement links TRBV30 to TRBJ2-3; D may be TRBD2 (5 bases). Trimming stripped 0 bases from V and 3 bases from J, with 13 bases between. The CDR3 runs to 15 residues. Germline V gene sequence: CDR1 GTSNPN, CDR2 SVGIG (reference sequence). Here the CDR3 reads CAWSVRGSRTDTQYF. The DNA for the CDR3 is TGTGCCTGGAGTGTACGAGGGAGCAGGACAGATACGCAGTATTTT.

This chain connects TRBV30 to TRBJ2-5; D is undetermined. Trimming stripped 4 bases from V and 6 bases from J, with 12 bases between. The CDR3 length is 12 residues. The V gene's germline CDR1 is GTSNPN and CDR2 SVGIG (reference sequence). DNA of the CDR3: TGTGCCTGGAATTCAGTTGATCAGACCCAGTACTTC. As protein: CAWNSVDQTQYF.

This clone was seen just once. This chain uses TRBV15 with TRBJ2-1, with TRBD2 matching 7 bases. J was trimmed by 5 bases and V by 1 base; bases with no gene match: 8. The CDR3 is 16 amino acids. Germline loops: CDR1 LNHNV, CDR2 YYDKDF (reference sequence). CDR3 loop: CATSRVGGLPNNEQFF. The CDR3 coding sequence is TGTGCCACCAGCAGAGTGGGGGGACTACCTAACAATGAGCAGTTCTTC.

V is TRBV20-1 and J is TRBJ1-5; maybe TRBD1 (6 bases). The CDR3 spans 10 residues. Trimming cost V 3 bases and J 13 bases, with 10 bases left between them. CDR1 and CDR2 from the germline V gene are DFQATT and SNEGSKA (reference sequence). As DNA, the CDR3 is TGCAGTGCTAGTTTTCAGGGGCAGCATTTT. Translating gives CSASFQGQHF.

This clone has a single count. The V call is TRBV6-6, the J call TRBJ2-5; the match to TRBD1 covers 9 bases. Trimming at V came to 4 bases and at J to 5 bases, leaving 8 bases not matched to a gene. Germline loops: CDR1 MNHNY, CDR2 SVGAGI (reference sequence). The CDR3 has 15 residues. The CDR3: CASSFLQQGAETQYF. CDR3 DNA sequence: TGTGCCAGCAGTTTTCTACAACAGGGGGCGGAGACCCAGTACTTC.

The chain employs TRBV18 and TRBJ2-1; weak D call: TRBD2 (5 bases). The CDR3 loop spans 13 amino acids. Trimming took 2 bases from V and 8 from J, leaving 10 bases between them. Germline V lookup: CDR1 KGHSH, CDR2 LQKENI. The CDR3 DNA sequence: TGTGCCAGCTCACCAAACGGGGTCCATGAGCAGTTCTTC. Translation gives CASSPNGVHEQFF.

This chain uses TRBV30 with TRBJ2-1; D remains ambiguous. The V gene lost 0 bases and the J gene lost 4 bases, with 16 bases spanning the gap. Germline V gene sequence: CDR1 GTSNPN, CDR2 SVGIG (reference sequence). CDR3 length equals 16 residues. The CDR3 nucleotides read TGTGCCTGGAGTGTAGGTGGTGGGCCCTCTTACAATGAGCAGTTCTTC. This sequence encodes CAWSVGGGPSYNEQFF.

V gene TRBV7-3 combines with J gene TRBJ2-1; 11 bases fit TRBD2. Germline CDR1 SGHTA, CDR2 FQGTGA. This CDR3 region has 15 residues. The V segment lost 4 bases and the J segment 3 bases; nucleotides outside the gene matches: 2. CDR3 sequence: CASSSGTSGYNEQFF. The CDR3 DNA sequence: TGTGCCAGCAGCTCCGGGACTAGCGGCTACAATGAGCAGTTCTTC. Full variable domain (outside the CDR3, taken from reference TRBV7-3 and TRBJ2-1): GAGVSQTPSNKVTEKGKYVELRCDPISGHTALYWYRQSLGQGPEFLIYFQGTGAADDSGLPNDRFFAVRPEGSVSTLKIQRTERGDSAVYLCASSSGTSGYNEQFFGPGTRLTVL.

The chain employs TRBV12-5 and TRBJ2-1, with 7 bases aligning to TRBD1. Germline values: CDR1 LGHNT, CDR2 FRNRAP. CDR3 length: 18 residues. The V gene end was trimmed by 0 bases and the J gene end by 6 bases; junction bases not matched to a gene: 14. The CDR3 DNA follows: TGTGCTAGTGGTTTGGTGTTGGACAGGCTGATTGACGTCAATGAGCAGTTCTTC. It encodes CASGLVLDRLIDVNEQFF.

This rearrangement joins TRBV6-1 to TRBJ2-1; maybe TRBD2 (6 bases). Germline-derived CDR1 and CDR2 are MNHNS and SASEGT. The V end lost 4 bases, the J end lost 9 bases, and 7 bases lay between the germline ends. The CDR3 runs 11 residues. CDR3 loop: CASSVGSEQFF. The DNA of the CDR3 is TGTGCCAGCAGTGTCGGGAGTGAGCAGTTCTTC.

The chain recombines TRBV28 with TRBJ1-1; 7 bases align to TRBD1. The CDR3 runs 14 residues. Germline V gene lookup returns CDR1 MDHEN and CDR2 SYDVKM. V lost 8 bases and J lost 4; bases outside the gene matches: 10. The DNA of the CDR3 is TGTGCCAGCCCCCCGGCAGGGGGTGGCACTGAAGCTTTCTTT. It encodes CASPPAGGGTEAFF.

CDR3: CASSVASGELFF. The CDR3 nucleotides read TGTGCCAGCAGCGTAGCTTCCGGGGAGCTGTTTTTT. This chain uses TRBV9 with TRBJ2-2; D not certain. Germline assignment: CDR1 SGDLS and CDR2 YYNGEE. The CDR3 consists of 12 residues. Between the trimmed V and J ends, which lost 0 bases and 6 bases, there was a span of 3 bases.

Here the CDR3 reads CAWAGNTEAFF. The CDR3 coding sequence is TGTGCCTGGGCCGGGAACACTGAAGCTTTCTTT. The V and J genes are TRBV30 and TRBJ1-1; no definite D call. Trimming took off 5 bases at V and 1 base at J, with 5 bases between the two ends. The germline V gene has CDR1 GTSNPN and CDR2 SVGIG (reference sequence). CDR3 size: 11 residues.

This chain connects TRBV27 to TRBJ1-1; a weak D match, TRBD1 (5 bases). The CDR3 has 13 amino acids. Looked up from germline, CDR1 is MNHEY and CDR2 is SMNVEV (reference sequence). V shed 6 bases and J shed 1 base, with 9 bases lying between them. The CDR3 coding sequence is TGTGCCAGCAGCCTCAGGGAGAACACTGAAGCTTTCTTT. This encodes CASSLRENTEAFF.

This chain links TRBV2 with TRBJ2-2, with 11 positions matching TRBD2. Germline lookup yields CDR1 SNHLY and CDR2 FYNNEI. Trimming at V came to 6 bases and at J to 3 bases, leaving 0 bases not matched to a gene. The CDR3 has 14 residues. CDR3 loop: CASRLAGDTGELFF. The CDR3 DNA sequence: TGTGCCAGCAGACTAGCGGGAGACACCGGGGAGCTGTTTTTT.

The CDR3 region is CASTQNRESLHF. In DNA, the CDR3 is TGTGCCAGCACCCAAAACCGAGAGTCCCTCCACTTT. The chain couples TRBV7-9 to TRBJ1-6; D unclear. Looked up from germline, CDR1 is SEHNR and CDR2 is FQNEAQ (reference sequence). Trimming took off 7 bases at V and 14 bases at J, with 15 bases between the two ends. This CDR3 is 12 amino acids long.

This rearrangement joins TRBV7-2 to TRBJ2-2, with D perhaps TRBD2 (6 bases). This CDR3 comprises 15 residues. Germline loops: CDR1 SGHTA, CDR2 FQGNSA. V gave up 3 bases and J gave up 4 bases, with 12 bases separating them. This chain's CDR3 is CASSFGTHGTGELFF. CDR3 nucleotide sequence: TGTGCCAGCAGCTTCGGGACTCACGGCACCGGGGAGCTGTTTTTT.

The chain is built from TRBV6-5 and TRBJ1-2; D may be TRBD1 (5 bases). CDR1 and CDR2 from the germline V gene are MNHEY and SVGAGI. CDR3 length: 13 amino acids. V was shortened by 0 bases and J by 8 bases, with 10 bases between the two germline ends. The CDR3 protein is CASSYSAGLGYTF. In DNA, the CDR3 is TGTGCCAGCAGTTACTCAGCGGGGCTGGGCTACACCTTC.

Here the CDR3 reads CASSPQTGDNTQYF. CDR3 DNA: TGTGCCAGCAGCCCGCAAACAGGGGACAATACGCAGTATTTT. The rearrangement links TRBV7-2 to TRBJ2-3; TRBD1 agrees at 7 bases. The V gene's germline CDR1 is SGHTA and CDR2 FQGNSA. The CDR3 consists of 14 residues. V trimming: 5 bases; J trimming: 7 bases; junction bases outside the gene matches: 9.

The rearrangement links TRBV6-5 to TRBJ2-1, with 8 bases lining up with TRBD1. Trimming took 8 bases from V and 7 from J; bases not matched to a gene: 7. This CDR3 has 13 residues. Germline lookup yields CDR1 MNHEY and CDR2 SVGAGI. This CDR3 is CASGRTGNNEQFF. The DNA for the CDR3 is TGTGCCAGCGGACGGACAGGGAATAATGAGCAGTTCTTC.

The chain is built from TRBV6-4 and TRBJ2-1; 7 bases agree with TRBD1. The length of the CDR3 is 14 residues. V shed 6 bases and J 0 bases; nucleotides not matched to a gene: 2. Germline V lookup: CDR1 MRHNA, CDR2 SNTAGT. In nucleotides, the CDR3 is TGTGCCAGCAGAAGGGACAGCTCCTACAATGAGCAGTTCTTC. It translates to CASRRDSSYNEQFF.

The table lists this clone with a count of one. The chain is built from TRBV6-1 and TRBJ1-1; D is uncertain. In germline, CDR1 is MNHNS, CDR2 SASEGT. The CDR3 sequence is 12 residues long. V lost 10 bases and J 5 bases, leaving 14 bases between the germline ends. The CDR3 region is CATALQRTEAFF. In nucleotides, the CDR3 is TGTGCCACAGCCCTTCAGCGGACTGAAGCTTTCTTT.

The V gene is TRBV6-5, the J gene TRBJ2-2; perhaps TRBD1 as D (6 bases). Germline V gives CDR1 MNHEY, CDR2 SVGAGI. The CDR3 is 16 residues long. The V end lost 4 bases, the J end lost 0 bases, and 12 bases lay between the germline ends. The CDR3 protein is CASSSLGQTNTGELFF. The CDR3, as DNA: TGTGCCAGCAGTTCTCTGGGACAAACGAACACCGGGGAGCTGTTTTTT.

The V and J genes are TRBV7-9 and TRBJ1-1; D gene ambiguous. Trimming cost V 5 bases and J 0 bases, with 13 bases left between them. From germline, CDR1 is SEHNR and CDR2 FQNEAQ (reference sequence). This CDR3 region has 15 residues. The DNA of the CDR3 is TGTGCCAGCAGCCCCCGGGTTACGATGAACACTGAAGCTTTCTTT. Its translation is CASSPRVTMNTEAFF.

This rearrangement joins TRBV7-2 to TRBJ1-2; no reliable D call. CDR3 length equals 15 residues. V lost 1 base and J lost 0, with 9 bases in between. Germline V gene sequence: CDR1 SGHTA, CDR2 FQGNSA. CDR3 bases: TGTGCCAGCAGCTTAGAGCGGTCGCCTAACTATGGCTACACCTTC. Translation: CASSLERSPNYGYTF.

The rearrangement uses TRBV4-1 and TRBJ2-1, with 7 bases matching TRBD2. The V gene end was trimmed by 1 base and the J gene end by 5 bases; junction bases not matched to a gene: 8. The CDR3 runs to 16 residues. Per the germline V gene, CDR1 is MGHRA and CDR2 is YSYEKL. This CDR3 is CASSQGPSGLNNEQFF. For the CDR3, the DNA is TGCGCCAGCAGCCAAGGACCTAGCGGACTAAACAATGAGCAGTTCTTC.

The chain uses TRBV11-3 and TRBJ2-2, with TRBD1 as a possible D gene (6 bases). CDR3 size: 12 residues. V lost 4 bases and J 6 bases, leaving 6 bases between the germline ends. Germline CDR1 reads SGHNT; CDR2 reads YENEEA. CDR3 protein: CASSYRAGELFF. The CDR3 DNA is TGTGCCAGCAGCTACAGGGCCGGGGAGCTGTTTTTT.

V usage is TRBV5-1 and J usage is TRBJ2-7; D unresolved. The germline V and J ends were trimmed by 3 bases and 3 bases, with 13 bases remaining between them. In germline, CDR1 is SGHRS, CDR2 YFSETQ. The CDR3 consists of 14 residues. CDR3 sequence: CASSSTGSNYEQYF. CDR3 DNA sequence: TGCGCCAGCAGCTCGACCGGGTCTAACTACGAGCAGTACTTC.

The chain carries TRBV6-4 and TRBJ1-2; D possibly corresponds to TRBD1 (5 bases). Germline loops: CDR1 MRHNA, CDR2 SNTAGT. Trimming cost V 4 bases and J 8 bases, with 14 bases left between them. The CDR3 contains 13 residues. The CDR3 reads CASSVERGYGYTF. The CDR3 DNA reads TGTGCCAGCAGTGTCGAAAGGGGTTACGGCTACACCTTC.

The chain carries TRBV28 and TRBJ1-2; 7 bases agree with TRBD1. Trimming removed 7 bases from V and 3 bases from J; junction bases left unmatched: 8. The length of the CDR3 is 14 residues. The germline gives CDR1 MDHEN, CDR2 SYDVKM. The CDR3 is CASTQTGWDYGYTF. The CDR3 region has the DNA TGTGCCAGCACCCAGACAGGGTGGGACTATGGCTACACCTTC.